The next 25 T cell receptor beta chains were all read from a single sample in a study of shared clonotypes between healthy human individuals (dated by TCRdb to between 2020 and 2021). The library was obtained by the immunoSEQ multiplex PCR assay. The table comes from immuneACCESS by way of TCRdb, which keeps in-frame sequences with V and J called. Part of the clones is missing from these tables; in studies checked, under half for an unresolved V gene and the rest for unknown reasons. Within this sample are fewer than 200,000 clones, with around 93% of them counted one time only. About 0.07% of the sample comes from the top ten. Material: naive CD4+ T cells sorted from blood. This sample's cell subset or site label indicates: CD45RA+ positively selected. The receptors derive from a woman aged 30 to 39 in good health.

The CDR3 here is CASSGGRREQYF. The CDR3 DNA sequence: TGCGCCAGCAGCGGGGGGCGACGGGAGCAGTACTTC. V and J are TRBV5-1 and TRBJ2-7; possibly TRBD1 or TRBD2 for D (6 bases each). Trimming removed 4 bases at V and 7 bases at J, with 12 bases between. The CDR3 sequence is 12 residues long. Germline V gives CDR1 SGHRS, CDR2 YFSETQ.

The rearrangement joins TRBV5-8 to TRBJ2-7; a possible D gene is TRBD2 (5 bases). The CDR3 is made up of 14 amino acids. V was shortened by 1 base and J by 1 base, with 9 bases between the two germline ends. The germline V gene has CDR1 SGHTS and CDR2 YDEGEE. CDR3 bases: TGTGCCAGCAGCTTGACCGGGGTATCCTACGAGCAGTACTTC. Translating gives CASSLTGVSYEQYF. The full variable domain, completed using reference TRBV5-8 and TRBJ2-7, is EAGVTQSPTHLIKTRGQQATLRCSPISGHTSVYWYQQALGLGLQFLLWYDEGEERNRGNFPPRFSGRQFPNYSSELNVNALELEDSALYLCASSLTGVSYEQYFGPGTRLTVT.

The CDR3 region is CASSLTGGVTNEQFF. CDR3 nucleotide sequence: TGTGCCAGTAGCCTAACGGGAGGGGTTACCAATGAGCAGTTCTTC. V is TRBV19 and J is TRBJ2-1; 8 bases line up with TRBD2. J lost 6 bases, V lost 6 bases, and 10 bases had no gene match. There are 15 residues in the CDR3. The V gene's germline CDR1 is LNHDA and CDR2 SQIVND (reference sequence).

This chain uses TRBV28 with TRBJ1-2; 7 bases align to TRBD1. The V gene end was trimmed by 1 base and the J gene end by 6 bases; junction bases not matched to a gene: 8. The CDR3 has 15 amino acids. Germline values: CDR1 MDHEN, CDR2 SYDVKM. The CDR3 sequence: CASSLSGGFRDGYTF. The CDR3 DNA reads TGTGCCAGCAGTTTATCAGGGGGGTTTAGGGATGGCTACACCTTC.

The chain joins TRBV5-1 to TRBJ2-1; 8 bases align to TRBD2. CDR1 and CDR2 (germline): SGHRS, YFSETQ. The CDR3 runs 15 residues. J lost 5 bases, V lost 0 bases, and 4 bases had no gene match. In nucleotides, the CDR3 is TGCGCCAGCAGCTTGGTGACTAGCGCGAACAATGAGCAGTTCTTC. This sequence encodes CASSLVTSANNEQFF.

This chain connects TRBV19 to TRBJ2-1; TRBD1 aligns across 7 bases. The CDR3 has 16 amino acids. J lost 0 bases, V lost 4 bases, and 6 bases had no gene match. CDR1 is LNHDA, CDR2 SQIVND, per germline (reference sequence). The CDR3 region has the DNA TGTGCCAGTAGTAAGATGAGGACAGGCTCCTACAATGAGCAGTTCTTC. As protein: CASSKMRTGSYNEQFF.

J is TRBJ1-3 and V is TRBV5-4, with 7 bases lining up with TRBD1. V was clipped by 4 bases and J by 2 bases; unmatched bases: 3. The CDR3 loop spans 14 amino acids. Germline values: CDR1 SGHNT, CDR2 YYREEE (reference sequence). CDR3 loop: CASSPGQTGNTIYF. CDR3 in DNA: TGTGCCAGCAGCCCGGGACAGACTGGAAACACCATATATTTT.

CDR3 bases: TGCGCCAGCAGCTTGGAGGCGTACTCCTACAATGAGCAGTTCTTC. It codes for CASSLEAYSYNEQFF. The chain carries TRBV5-1 and TRBJ2-1; D gene ambiguous. The CDR3 runs to 15 residues. Germline V lookup: CDR1 SGHRS, CDR2 YFSETQ. Deletions cut 0 bases from V and 0 bases from J, with 7 bases between. Variable domain in full (rest from reference TRBV5-1 and TRBJ2-1): KAGVTQTPRYLIKTRGQQVTLSCSPISGHRSVSWYQQTPGQGLQFLFEYFSETQRNKGNFPGRFSGRQFSNSRSEMNVSTLELGDSALYLCASSLEAYSYNEQFFGPGTRLTVL.

This chain joins TRBV9 and TRBJ2-2; D is possibly TRBD1 (5 bases). The germline CDR1 and CDR2 sequences are SGDLS and YYNGEE. With 0 bases removed from V and 5 bases from J, the gap between germline ends came to 14 bases. The CDR3 totals 16 residues. This CDR3 is CASSVAKQVRTGELFF. The CDR3 DNA reads as TGTGCCAGCAGCGTAGCAAAACAGGTACGAACCGGGGAGCTGTTTTTT. Full variable domain (rest looked up from reference TRBV9 and TRBJ2-2): DSGVTQTPKHLITATGQRVTLRCSPRSGDLSVYWYQQSLDQGLQFLIQYYNGEERAKGNILERFSAQQFPDLHSELNLSSLELGDSALYFCASSVAKQVRTGELFFGEGSRLTVL.

The gene calls are TRBV14 and TRBJ1-2; D not resolved. Germline V gene lookup returns CDR1 SGHDN and CDR2 FVKESK. V lost 4 bases, J lost 8 bases, and 14 bases lay in between. The CDR3 runs 13 residues. CDR3 nucleotides: TGTGCCAGCAGCCCCGGCGCAGTCGGGGGCTACACCTTC. It is translated as CASSPGAVGGYTF.

This chain uses TRBV4-1 with TRBJ2-7; D possibly corresponds to TRBD2 (6 bases). The CDR3 has 14 residues. Deletions cut 4 bases from V and 4 bases from J, with 14 bases between. Germline V lookup: CDR1 MGHRA, CDR2 YSYEKL. Written as DNA, the CDR3 is TGCGCCAGCAGCCGGCGGGACGGACCGTACGAGCAGTACTTC. Residues: CASSRRDGPYEQYF.

V usage is TRBV28 and J usage is TRBJ1-3; D perhaps matches TRBD1 (6 bases). V shed 5 bases and J shed 0 bases, with 11 bases lying between them. CDR1 MDHEN and CDR2 SYDVKM come from the germline V gene. The CDR3 totals 15 residues. This chain's CDR3 is CASSRDTFSGNTIYF. CDR3 nucleotides: TGTGCCAGCAGTAGGGACACCTTCTCTGGAAACACCATATATTTT. The full variable domain, completed using reference TRBV28 and TRBJ1-3, is DVKVTQSSRYLVKRTGEKVFLECVQDMDHENMFWYRQDPGLGLRLIYFSYDVKMKEKGDIPEGYSVSREKKERFSLILESASTNQTSMYLCASSRDTFSGNTIYFGEGSWLTVV.

This rearrangement joins TRBV25-1 to TRBJ1-2, with 9 positions matching TRBD1. Germline V gene sequence: CDR1 MGHDK, CDR2 SYGVNS. The CDR3 loop spans 15 amino acids. Trimming took 5 bases from V and 5 from J; bases not matched to a gene: 9. CDR3 bases: TGTGCCAGCAGTACCGGGACAGGGATTCGGTATGGCTACACCTTC. It encodes CASSTGTGIRYGYTF.

This chain links TRBV27 with TRBJ2-5; no clear D. Matching the DNA end better, TRBJ2-7 makes the J call doubtful. There are 12 residues in the CDR3. Germline V gene lookup returns CDR1 MNHEY and CDR2 SMNVEV (reference sequence). The DNA of the CDR3 is TGTGCCAGCAGGCGTGGATCCTACGAGCAGTACTTC. This gives the protein CASRRGSYEQYF.

The chain carries TRBV27 and TRBJ1-1, with TRBD1 matching 7 bases. Trimming removed 2 bases from V and 4 bases from J; junction bases left unmatched: 10. The CDR3 runs 16 residues. CDR1 and CDR2 (germline): MNHEY, SMNVEV (reference sequence). The CDR3 DNA is TGTGCCAGCAGTTTAAGGGTGACAGGGTTGGTCACTGAAGCTTTCTTT. Translation: CASSLRVTGLVTEAFF.

The V gene is TRBV5-8, the J gene TRBJ1-5; D ambiguous. Trimming left V 0 bases short and J 5 bases short, with 9 bases between. The germline CDR1 and CDR2 sequences are SGHTS and YDEGEE. The CDR3 is 14 residues long. CDR3 nucleotides: TGTGCCAGCAGCTTGGGTCTGGAAGATCAGCCCCAGCATTTT. Residues: CASSLGLEDQPQHF.

V gene TRBV6-4 combines with J gene TRBJ1-1; 7 bases match TRBD1. The CDR3 runs 15 residues. With V trimmed by 2 bases and J by 0 bases, 3 bases remained unmatched. Germline lookup yields CDR1 MRHNA and CDR2 SNTAGT. The DNA for the CDR3 is TGTGCCAGCAGTGACCCTACAGGGGTGAACACTGAAGCTTTCTTT. Translated: CASSDPTGVNTEAFF.

This clone was detected only once. The chain is built from TRBV27 and TRBJ2-7; 8 nucleotides agree with TRBD2. The CDR3 runs to 15 residues. Trimming removed 2 bases from V and 2 bases from J; junction bases left unmatched: 5. In germline, CDR1 is MNHEY, CDR2 SMNVEV (reference sequence). CDR3 region: CASSLTGRAPYEQYF. In nucleotides, the CDR3 is TGTGCCAGCAGTTTAACCGGGAGGGCGCCCTACGAGCAGTACTTC.

The chain uses TRBV28 and TRBJ1-2; 7 bases agree with TRBD1. CDR1 is MDHEN, CDR2 SYDVKM, per germline. After removal of 4 bases from V and 4 bases from J, the junction contained 6 bases not matched to a gene. This CDR3 is built from 14 residues. The CDR3 nucleotides read TGTGCCAGCAGTTCCAGGGGGGAGGGCTATGGCTACACCTTC. It is translated as CASSSRGEGYGYTF.

The chain couples TRBV11-2 to TRBJ1-2; no definite D call. Germline V gene lookup returns CDR1 SGHAT and CDR2 FQNNGV. Trimming shortened V by 1 base and J by 5 bases, and 8 bases separated the two germline ends. The CDR3 sequence is 13 residues long. CDR3 nucleotides: TGTGCCAGCAGCTTAGTTGGCGGGTATGGCTACACCTTC. This codes for CASSLVGGYGYTF.

Points on this clone: One junction end does not reproduce the germline sequence, and a read error may be involved. Other DNA variants within this sample encode the same CDR3. The CDR3 coding sequence is TGTGCCAGCAGCCCTATCCCCGGCAATGAGCAATTCTTC. Amino acid sequence: CASSPIPGNEQFF. The chain couples TRBV7-3 to TRBJ2-1; D is undetermined. In germline, CDR1 is SGHTA, CDR2 FQGTGA. This CDR3 contains 13 residues.

This chain connects TRBV19 to TRBJ1-5; a weak D match, TRBD1 (6 bases). In germline, CDR1 is LNHDA, CDR2 SQIVND (reference sequence). Deletions cut 6 bases from V and 6 bases from J, with 15 bases between. There are 14 residues in the CDR3. CDR3 protein: CASSAGVGGQPQHF. The DNA of the CDR3 is TGTGCCAGTAGCGCAGGGGTAGGGGGTCAGCCCCAGCATTTT.

J is TRBJ2-7 and V is TRBV18; D remains ambiguous. The germline V and J ends were trimmed by 0 bases and 6 bases, with 12 bases remaining between them. The CDR3 runs 14 residues. Germline CDR1 is KGHSH and CDR2 is LQKENI. CDR3 in amino acids: CASSPPRPSREQYF. In nucleotides, the CDR3 is TGTGCCAGCTCACCACCCCGGCCGTCTCGCGAGCAGTACTTC.

The chain is built from TRBV28 and TRBJ2-1; D unresolved. V was clipped by 3 bases and J by 2 bases, with 8 bases between them. Germline V gene lookup returns CDR1 MDHEN and CDR2 SYDVKM. The CDR3 runs 14 residues. CDR3 region: CASSLPTPYNEQFF. The CDR3 bases are TGTGCCAGCAGTTTGCCCACCCCCTACAATGAGCAGTTCTTC.

This chain links TRBV7-9 with TRBJ2-3; 13 bases are a match to TRBD2. The CDR3 totals 17 residues. Trimming removed 4 bases from V and 7 bases from J; junction bases left unmatched: 11. Germline CDR1 and CDR2: SEHNR and FQNEAQ (reference sequence). CDR3 nucleotide sequence: TGTGCCAGCAGCTCATCCGGGACTAGCGGGAAGTCCAATACGCAGTATTTT. Protein sequence: CASSSSGTSGKSNTQYF.